The 29 T cell receptor beta chains below come from one sample, sequenced in a study of blood T cell repertoires in COVID-19. Profiled with immunoSEQ multiplex PCR; TCRdb holds only in-frame clones, not every one. The data show about 260,000 clones, more than 75% seen once. The sequenced sample consisted of peripheral blood. Receptors originate from a woman aged 35 to 49 who had recovered from COVID-19.

Notes on this clone: Within the sample, other DNA sequences also encode this same CDR3. This chain uses TRBV5-1 with TRBJ2-7, with 11 nucleotides matching TRBD1. The germline V gene has CDR1 SGHRS and CDR2 YFSETQ. This CDR3 region has 14 residues. V lost 4 bases, J lost 4 bases, and 4 bases stayed unmatched. The CDR3 DNA sequence: TGCGCCAGCAGCCTAGGGACAGGGGGGTACGAGCAGTACTTC. It is translated as CASSLGTGGYEQYF.

The V call is TRBV28, the J call TRBJ1-5; D perhaps matches TRBD1 (6 bases). Germline-derived CDR1 and CDR2 are MDHEN and SYDVKM. V was pared by 4 bases and J by 5 bases, with 9 bases between. The CDR3 length is 13 residues. CDR3 sequence (DNA): TGTGCCAGCAGTTCACAGGGCTATCAGCCCCAGCATTTT. Amino acids: CASSSQGYQPQHF.

CDR3 amino acids: CASSYDRGGQPQHF. The CDR3 nucleotides are TGTGCCAGCAGCTATGACAGGGGAGGTCAGCCCCAGCATTTT. The J gene is TRBJ1-5, the V gene TRBV5-5; the match to TRBD1 covers 8 bases. Germline CDR1 and CDR2: SGHKS and YYEKEE (reference sequence). Losses at the gene ends were 3 bases for V and 6 bases for J; bases not matched to a gene: 5. The CDR3 is 14 amino acids.

V is TRBV9 and J is TRBJ2-3; 16 positions match TRBD2. Germline V lookup: CDR1 SGDLS, CDR2 YYNGEE. The CDR3 spans 17 residues. The V segment lost 3 bases and the J segment 4 bases; nucleotides outside the gene matches: 5. The CDR3 bases are TGTGCCAGCAGCGCGGGGACTAGCGGGGGGGGCTCAGATACGCAGTATTTT. It encodes CASSAGTSGGGSDTQYF.

This chain uses TRBV5-1 with TRBJ1-1; unclear D gene. The germline V gene has CDR1 SGHRS and CDR2 YFSETQ. The CDR3 has 17 amino acids. Trimming took 0 bases from V and 0 from J, leaving 15 bases between them. The CDR3 nucleotides read TGCGCCAGCAGCTTGGTACCCGCCAAGGGAGTGAACACTGAAGCTTTCTTT. Protein: CASSLVPAKGVNTEAFF.

This chain links TRBV19 with TRBJ1-1, with D perhaps matching TRBD1 (5 bases). CDR1 is LNHDA, CDR2 SQIVND, per germline (reference sequence). Trimming left V 3 bases short and J 2 bases short, with 10 bases between. This CDR3 region has 14 residues. The DNA for the CDR3 is TGTGCCAGTAGTATTCCAGGGTATAACACTGAAGCTTTCTTT. Its protein product is CASSIPGYNTEAFF.

The V and J genes are TRBV6-5 and TRBJ1-2, with a tentative D call TRBD1 (6 bases). Germline V gives CDR1 MNHEY, CDR2 SVGAGI. V was cut by 5 bases and J by 4 bases, with 14 bases left in between. The length of the CDR3 is 14 residues. In nucleotides, the CDR3 is TGTGCCAGCAGTCCTAACTTGGACAGCTATGGCTACACCTTC. Translation: CASSPNLDSYGYTF.

This clone has just one count. The CDR3: CAREIAGAGGEQFF. The CDR3 region has the DNA TGTGCCAGAGAGATAGCGGGGGCCGGGGGTGAGCAGTTCTTC. V is TRBV2 and J is TRBJ2-1; 9 bases fit TRBD2. Germline-derived CDR1 and CDR2 are SNHLY and FYNNEI. CDR3 length equals 14 residues. V was pared by 9 bases and J by 9 bases, with 12 bases of the junction left unmatched.

V gene TRBV18 combines with J gene TRBJ1-5; TRBD1 agrees at 7 bases. The ends lost 6 bases at V and 3 bases at J; junction bases unmatched: 5. This CDR3 spans 14 amino acids. Germline lookup yields CDR1 KGHSH and CDR2 LQKENI. The DNA of the CDR3 is TGTGCCAGCTCCGGGGGACAGAACAATCAGCCCCAGCATTTT. As protein: CASSGGQNNQPQHF. Complete variable domain (other parts from reference TRBV18 and TRBJ1-5): NAGVMQNPRHLVRRRGQEARLRCSPMKGHSHVYWYRQLPEEGLKFMVYLQKENIIDESGMPKERFSAEFPKEGPSILRIQQVVRGDSAAYFCASSGGQNNQPQHFGDGTRLSIL.

The chain carries TRBV9 and TRBJ1-3; possible D gene TRBD1, 5 bases. CDR1 is SGDLS and CDR2 is YYNGEE in the germline V gene. V was trimmed by 0 bases and J by 0 bases, leaving 10 bases between them. The CDR3 has 16 residues. The CDR3 protein is CASSVGTLNSGNTIYF. The CDR3 DNA is TGTGCCAGCAGCGTAGGGACACTGAACTCTGGAAACACCATATATTTT.

V and J are TRBV6-5 and TRBJ2-1; perhaps TRBD1 as D (6 bases). V lost 5 bases and J lost 6, with 14 bases in between. Germline CDR1 reads MNHEY; CDR2 reads SVGAGI. The CDR3 covers 14 residues. The DNA for the CDR3 is TGTGCCAGCAGTATTCGACAGGCCTTCAATGAGCAGTTCTTC. Translation: CASSIRQAFNEQFF.

The chain combines TRBV19 with TRBJ1-2; TRBD1 is a possible D gene (5 bases). From germline, CDR1 is LNHDA and CDR2 SQIVND (reference sequence). V was clipped by 5 bases and J by 0 bases, with 7 bases between them. This CDR3 has 13 residues. The CDR3 is CASSGGANYGYTF. The CDR3 coding sequence is TGTGCCAGTAGTGGGGGGGCTAACTATGGCTACACCTTC.

The chain has TRBV11-2 and TRBJ1-5, with D tentatively TRBD1 (5 bases). This CDR3 has 13 residues. Germline V gene lookup returns CDR1 SGHAT and CDR2 FQNNGV. Between the trimmed V and J ends, which lost 3 bases and 4 bases, there was a span of 7 bases. The CDR3 here is CASSFKGNQPQHF. For the CDR3, the DNA is TGTGCCAGCAGCTTCAAGGGGAATCAGCCCCAGCATTTT. The variable domain in full, completed from reference TRBV11-2 and TRBJ1-5, reads EAGVAQSPRYKIIEKRQSVAFWCNPISGHATLYWYQQILGQGPKLLIQFQNNGVVDDSQLPKDRFSAERLKGVDSTLKIQPAKLEDSAVYLCASSFKGNQPQHFGDGTRLSIL.

This chain links TRBV6-5 with TRBJ1-2; 8 bases map to TRBD1. CDR1 and CDR2 (germline): MNHEY, SVGAGI. This CDR3 has 14 residues. V lost 6 bases to trimming and J lost 4 bases; unmatched junction nucleotides: 7. The CDR3 here is CASREDRAIYGYTF. As DNA, the CDR3 is TGTGCCAGCAGGGAGGACAGGGCTATCTATGGCTACACCTTC.

In its sample, this clone was seen once. This chain links TRBV7-9 with TRBJ1-5; 8 bases match TRBD1. CDR1 SEHNR and CDR2 FQNEAQ come from the germline V gene (reference sequence). The J segment lost 6 bases and the V segment lost 4 bases, leaving 5 bases of the junction unmatched. The CDR3 contains 14 residues. CDR3: CASSSGGGGQPQHF. The CDR3 nucleotides are TGTGCCAGCAGCTCAGGGGGCGGCGGTCAGCCCCAGCATTTT.

The rearrangement joins TRBV5-1 to TRBJ1-1; no firm D call. Germline CDR1 and CDR2: SGHRS and YFSETQ. The CDR3 is 13 amino acids. Deletions cut 1 base from V and 2 bases from J, with 6 bases between. The CDR3 reads CASSLTVNTEAFF. The CDR3 DNA sequence: TGCGCCAGCAGCTTGACAGTTAACACTGAAGCTTTCTTT.

This chain links TRBV2 with TRBJ1-5, with TRBD1 identical over 8 bases. Germline V gives CDR1 SNHLY, CDR2 FYNNEI. J gave up 4 bases and V 3 bases, and 2 bases lay outside the gene matches. The CDR3 is 14 amino acids. This CDR3 is CASSDDRGNQPQHF. The CDR3 nucleotides read TGTGCCAGCAGTGACGACAGGGGTAATCAGCCCCAGCATTTT.

The chain uses TRBV5-6 and TRBJ2-7; the D is unclear. The CDR3 consists of 14 residues. Looked up from germline, CDR1 is SGHDT and CDR2 is YYEEEE. The V end lost 0 bases, the J end lost 2 bases, and 9 bases lay between the germline ends. CDR3 sequence: CASSLGPLTYEQYF. In DNA, the CDR3 is TGTGCCAGCAGCTTGGGACCACTAACCTACGAGCAGTACTTC.

The chain uses TRBV4-1 and TRBJ2-2; 7 positions match TRBD1. The J segment lost 5 bases and the V segment lost 5 bases, leaving 2 bases of the junction unmatched. Germline CDR1 and CDR2: MGHRA and YSYEKL. The CDR3 length is 13 residues. Written as DNA, the CDR3 is TGCGCCAGCAGCAGGGGGCGAACCGGGGAGCTGTTTTTT. Its translation is CASSRGRTGELFF.

This clone was seen just once. The chain couples TRBV2 to TRBJ1-1; D remains unclear. Trimming took off 8 bases at V and 7 bases at J, with 11 bases between the two ends. Germline-derived CDR1 and CDR2 are SNHLY and FYNNEI. The CDR3 runs to 11 residues. The CDR3 nucleotides read TGTGCCAGCCGGGGAACGGGTGAAGCTTTCTTT. Amino acid sequence: CASRGTGEAFF.

This rearrangement joins TRBV6-2 or TRBV6-3 to TRBJ2-7; 7 bases are a match to TRBD1. CDR1 MNHEY and CDR2 SVGEGT come from the germline V gene. The ends lost 6 bases at V and 0 bases at J; junction bases unmatched: 14. This CDR3 has 17 residues. In nucleotides, the CDR3 is TGTGCCAGCAGCCCCCTGTGGAGACAGGGACCCTCCTACGAGCAGTACTTC. The encoded protein is CASSPLWRQGPSYEQYF.

This chain joins TRBV9 and TRBJ1-1; perhaps TRBD1 as D (6 bases). Trimming stripped 4 bases from V and 1 base from J, with 14 bases between. CDR1 is SGDLS and CDR2 is YYNGEE in the germline V gene. This CDR3 has 15 residues. The chain's CDR3 is CASSSSGTPNTEAFF. In nucleotides, the CDR3 is TGTGCCAGCAGCTCCTCCGGGACACCGAACACTGAAGCTTTCTTT.

The V and J genes are TRBV13 and TRBJ2-1, with D maybe TRBD2 (5 bases). Trimming took off 1 base at V and 8 bases at J, with 12 bases between the two ends. The length of the CDR3 is 14 residues. Germline assignment: CDR1 PRHDT and CDR2 FYEKMQ (reference sequence). CDR3 DNA: TGTGCCAGCAGCTTAGAACTAGGTGATCATGAGCAGTTCTTC. Translating it yields CASSLELGDHEQFF.

The chain recombines TRBV10-3 with TRBJ2-2, with 7 bases identical to TRBD1. The V segment lost 7 bases and the J segment 0 bases; nucleotides outside the gene matches: 5. This CDR3 is 15 amino acids long. Germline assignment: CDR1 ENHRY and CDR2 SYGVKD. CDR3 nucleotide sequence: TGTGCCATCAACACAGGGGCAGCGAACACCGGGGAGCTGTTTTTT. Its protein is CAINTGAANTGELFF.

The table lists this clone with a count of one. This chain uses TRBV23-1 with TRBJ1-5, with D possibly matching TRBD1 (5 bases). TRBV23-1 is an ORF, and what it does is uncertain. This CDR3 contains 18 residues. V was clipped by 3 bases and J by 0 bases, with 18 bases between them. This chain's CDR3 is CASSHWGHRPYSNQPQHF. As DNA, the CDR3 is TGCGCCAGCAGTCATTGGGGCCACCGACCGTATAGCAATCAGCCCCAGCATTTT.

This chain links TRBV23-1 with TRBJ1-5; TRBD1 aligns across 9 bases. Being an ORF, TRBV23-1 has a function that is uncertain. CDR3 size: 18 residues. V shed 4 bases and J 1 base; nucleotides not matched to a gene: 11. CDR3 in DNA: TGCGCCAGCAGTCGCTCATGGGACAGGGCGGGGAGCAATCAGCCCCAGCATTTT. Protein product: CASSRSWDRAGSNQPQHF.

V and J are TRBV6-5 and TRBJ2-1; D not resolved. The CDR3 loop spans 13 amino acids. CDR1 and CDR2 (germline): MNHEY, SVGAGI. Trimming shortened V by 6 bases and J by 7 bases, and 13 bases separated the two germline ends. The CDR3 nucleotides are TGTGCCAGCAGAGCCCCAGCTAGGAATGAGCAGTTCTTC. Encoded protein: CASRAPARNEQFF.

The chain recombines TRBV6-5 with TRBJ1-5; tentatively, D is TRBD1 (6 bases). V was pared by 3 bases and J by 4 bases, with 13 bases between. The germline V gene has CDR1 MNHEY and CDR2 SVGAGI. The CDR3 is 15 amino acids. CDR3 in amino acids: CASSYDRSANQPQHF. The CDR3 DNA is TGTGCCAGCAGTTATGACAGGTCCGCAAATCAGCCCCAGCATTTT.

V and J are TRBV12-3 or TRBV12-4 and TRBJ2-7, with 7 bases aligning to TRBD1. V dropped 6 bases and J dropped 6; count of bases not matched to a gene: 8. The CDR3 contains 13 residues. The CDR3 DNA sequence: TGTGCCAGCAGCCGACAGGGTCCTATCGAGCAGTACTTC. Translated, it gives CASSRQGPIEQYF.